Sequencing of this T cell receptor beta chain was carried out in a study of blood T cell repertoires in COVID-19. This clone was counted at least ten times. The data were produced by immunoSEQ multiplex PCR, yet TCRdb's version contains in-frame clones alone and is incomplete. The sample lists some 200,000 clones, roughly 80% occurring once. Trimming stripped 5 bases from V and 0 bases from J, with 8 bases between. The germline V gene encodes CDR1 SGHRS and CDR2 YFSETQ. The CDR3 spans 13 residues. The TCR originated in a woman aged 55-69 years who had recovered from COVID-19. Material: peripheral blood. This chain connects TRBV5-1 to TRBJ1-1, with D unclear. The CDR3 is CASRRSMNTEAFF. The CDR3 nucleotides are TGCGCCAGCAGGCGGTCCATGAACACTGAAGCTTTCTTT.